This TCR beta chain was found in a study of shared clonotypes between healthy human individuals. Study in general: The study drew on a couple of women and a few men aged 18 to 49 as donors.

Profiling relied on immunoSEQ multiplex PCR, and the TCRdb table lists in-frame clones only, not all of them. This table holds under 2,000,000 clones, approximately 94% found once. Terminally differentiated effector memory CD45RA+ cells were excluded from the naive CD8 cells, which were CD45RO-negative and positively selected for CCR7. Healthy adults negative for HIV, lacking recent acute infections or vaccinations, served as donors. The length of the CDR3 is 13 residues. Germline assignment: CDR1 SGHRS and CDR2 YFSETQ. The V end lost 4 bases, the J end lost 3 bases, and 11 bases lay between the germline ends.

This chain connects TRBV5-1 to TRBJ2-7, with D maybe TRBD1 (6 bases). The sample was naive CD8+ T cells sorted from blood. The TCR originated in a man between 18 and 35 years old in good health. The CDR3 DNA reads TGCGCCAGCAGCCCCCGGGACAACTACGAGCAGTACTTC. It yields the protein CASSPRDNYEQYF.